This paragraph covers one T cell receptor (beta chain) sequence. Germline lookup yields CDR1 MNHEY and CDR2 SMNVEV (reference sequence). The CDR3 extends over 14 amino acids. V gave up 6 bases and J gave up 6 bases; unmatched junction bases: 10. The sample originates from a study of Ad26.COV2.S vaccination and SARS-CoV-2 variants. Treatment meaning: around 19 received Ad26.COV2.S at low or high dose, single or two shots; about 5 received placebo; per-sample allocation not given. Sampling took place 63 days after the first vaccine or placebo injection. Profiling relied on immunoSEQ multiplex PCR, and the TCRdb table lists in-frame clones only, not all of them. The sample holds about 400,000 clones, approximately 86% seen once.

This chain joins TRBV27 and TRBJ1-1, with TRBD1 matching 7 bases. The clonotype was recovered from a person aged 18-65 years who received the Ad26.COV2.S COVID-19 vaccine or a placebo. The sample consisted of peripheral blood, taken in a trial of Ad26.COV2.S vaccine versus placebo. The CDR3 region is CASRHDRDWAEAFF. The DNA for the CDR3 is TGTGCCAGCAGGCACGACAGGGATTGGGCTGAAGCTTTCTTT.